This T cell receptor beta chain appears in the sequencing data of a study of shared clonotypes between healthy human individuals. CDR3 size: 15 residues. V lost 7 bases, J lost 6 bases, and 18 bases lay in between. In germline, CDR1 is SNHLY, CDR2 FYNNEI. Data came from immunoSEQ multiplex PCR; TCRdb stores just in-frame clones and leaves some out. The table shows hundreds of thousands of clones, with less than 96% occurring only once. The chain recombines TRBV2 with TRBJ2-2; a weak D match, TRBD1 (6 bases). The receptor was derived from a woman aged 25 to 45 in good health. The sample consisted of naive CD4+ T cells sorted from blood. Documented subset: CD45RA+ positively selected. The CDR3 DNA reads TGTGCCAGCATGGTTCAGGGGCCGACCGCCGGGGAGCTGTTTTTT. Protein: CASMVQGPTAGELFF.